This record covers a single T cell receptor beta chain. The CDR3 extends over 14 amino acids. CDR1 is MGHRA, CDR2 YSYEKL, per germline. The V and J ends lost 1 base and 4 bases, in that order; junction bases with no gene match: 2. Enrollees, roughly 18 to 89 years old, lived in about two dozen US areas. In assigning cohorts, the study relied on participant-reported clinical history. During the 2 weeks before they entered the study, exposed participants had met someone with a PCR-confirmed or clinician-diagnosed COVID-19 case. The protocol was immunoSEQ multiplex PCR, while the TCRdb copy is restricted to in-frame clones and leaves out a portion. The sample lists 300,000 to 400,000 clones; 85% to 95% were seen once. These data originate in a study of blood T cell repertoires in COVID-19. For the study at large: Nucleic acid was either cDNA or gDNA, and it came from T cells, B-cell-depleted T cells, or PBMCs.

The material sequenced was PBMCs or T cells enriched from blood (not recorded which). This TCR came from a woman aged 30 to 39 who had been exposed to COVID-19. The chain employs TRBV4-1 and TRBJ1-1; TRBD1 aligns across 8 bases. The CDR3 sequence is CASSQVDRGTEAFF. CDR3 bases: TGCGCCAGCAGCCAAGTAGACAGGGGCACTGAAGCTTTCTTT.